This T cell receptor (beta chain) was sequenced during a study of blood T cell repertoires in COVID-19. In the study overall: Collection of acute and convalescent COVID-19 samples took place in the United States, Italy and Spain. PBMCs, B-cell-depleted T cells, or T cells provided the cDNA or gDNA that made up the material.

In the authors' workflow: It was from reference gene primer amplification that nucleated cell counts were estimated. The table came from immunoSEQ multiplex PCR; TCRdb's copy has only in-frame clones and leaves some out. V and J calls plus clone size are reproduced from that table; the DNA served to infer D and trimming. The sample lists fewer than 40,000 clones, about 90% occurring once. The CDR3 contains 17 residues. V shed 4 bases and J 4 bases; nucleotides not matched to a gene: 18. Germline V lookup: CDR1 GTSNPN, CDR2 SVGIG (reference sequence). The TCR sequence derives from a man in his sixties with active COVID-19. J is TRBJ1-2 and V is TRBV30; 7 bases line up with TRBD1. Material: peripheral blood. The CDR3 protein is CAWKPMAGGSRGYGYTF. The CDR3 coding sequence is TGTGCCTGGAAGCCCATGGCAGGGGGTTCACGGGGCTATGGCTACACCTTC.